Presented here are 26 T cell receptor beta chains from one specimen sequenced in a study of T cell changes during pregnancy in multiple sclerosis. Measured with immunoSEQ multiplex PCR; TCRdb has only the in-frame clones, and not every one. The sample includes fewer than 70,000 clones, about 83% of them seen just once. Sample: peripheral blood from another person, used as feeder cells. The origin of the receptors is a human donor whose cells served as feeder cells for cultures in a pregnancy study.

This clone was found a few times. The CDR3 sequence is CASSLVRATEAFF. The CDR3, as DNA: TGTGCCAGCAGCTTAGTACGGGCTACTGAAGCTTTCTTT. The chain links TRBV7-2 to TRBJ1-1; no reliable D call. The V end was cut by 1 base, the J end by 5 bases, with 8 bases between. Per the germline V gene, CDR1 is SGHTA and CDR2 is FQGNSA. The CDR3 runs to 13 residues.

The chain recombines TRBV7-9 with TRBJ2-5; possible D gene TRBD1, 5 bases. Germline lookup yields CDR1 SEHNR and CDR2 FQNEAQ (reference sequence). The CDR3 consists of 15 residues. Trimming left V 4 bases short and J 5 bases short, with 17 bases between. CDR3 amino acids: CASSSRVPPGETQYF. The CDR3 DNA reads TGTGCCAGCAGCTCAAGGGTTCCGCCAGGGGAGACCCAGTACTTC.

The V gene is TRBV5-1, the J gene TRBJ2-3; D tentatively reads TRBD1 or TRBD2 (5 bases each). Germline assignment: CDR1 SGHRS and CDR2 YFSETQ. Trimming pared 0 bases from V and 5 bases from J, leaving 13 bases between. The CDR3 length is 15 residues. The CDR3, as DNA: TGCGCCAGCAGCTTGGTGGGGACCCCAGAAGATACGCAGTATTTT. As protein: CASSLVGTPEDTQYF. Supplemented by reference TRBV5-1 and TRBJ2-3, the full variable domain reads KAGVTQTPRYLIKTRGQQVTLSCSPISGHRSVSWYQQTPGQGLQFLFEYFSETQRNKGNFPGRFSGRQFSNSRSEMNVSTLELGDSALYLCASSLVGTPEDTQYFGPGTRLTVL.

The gene calls are TRBV11-2 and TRBJ1-3, with D unresolved. This CDR3 spans 16 amino acids. Trimming took 2 bases from V and 2 from J, leaving 13 bases between them. The germline V gene has CDR1 SGHAT and CDR2 FQNNGV. CDR3 sequence: CASSLMNVGTGNTIYF. CDR3 DNA sequence: TGTGCCAGCAGCTTAATGAACGTGGGCACTGGAAACACCATATATTTT.

This rearrangement joins TRBV5-1 to TRBJ2-7; the match to TRBD1 covers 8 bases. This CDR3 spans 14 amino acids. Germline CDR1 and CDR2: SGHRS and YFSETQ. V lost 0 bases, J lost 8 bases, and 7 bases stayed unmatched. This chain's CDR3 is CASSLAGGESKQYF. In nucleotides, the CDR3 is TGCGCCAGCAGCTTGGCAGGGGGCGAATCCAAGCAGTACTTC.

This rearrangement joins TRBV18 to TRBJ1-2; D unresolved. Germline values: CDR1 KGHSH, CDR2 LQKENI. V was shortened by 6 bases and J by 5 bases, with 16 bases between the two germline ends. CDR3 length: 14 amino acids. CDR3 residues: CASSASSADYGYTF. The CDR3, as DNA: TGTGCCAGCTCCGCGTCGTCGGCAGATTATGGCTACACCTTC.

V usage is TRBV30 and J usage is TRBJ1-5; a weak D match, TRBD1 (5 bases). The CDR3 extends over 12 amino acids. In germline, CDR1 is GTSNPN, CDR2 SVGIG (reference sequence). V dropped 1 base and J dropped 11 bases, with 12 bases sitting between them. CDR3 DNA sequence: TGTGCCTGGAGTGCTGGACGAGGGGCCCAGCATTTT. This sequence encodes CAWSAGRGAQHF.

V and J are TRBV5-1 and TRBJ2-3; maybe TRBD1 (6 bases). The CDR3 sequence is 14 residues long. CDR1 SGHRS and CDR2 YFSETQ come from the germline V gene. V was clipped by 4 bases and J by 2 bases, with 11 bases between them. The chain's CDR3 is CASSATGFTDTQYF. In DNA form, the CDR3 reads TGCGCCAGCAGCGCTACAGGGTTCACAGATACGCAGTATTTT.

In this sample, this clone turned up a few times. The chain carries TRBV14 and TRBJ2-5; 9 bases match TRBD2. This CDR3 spans 15 amino acids. Germline CDR1 SGHDN, CDR2 FVKESK. V lost 2 bases to trimming and J lost 4 bases; unmatched junction nucleotides: 5. CDR3 DNA: TGTGCCAGCAGCCAAATAGCGGGAGTGGGAGAGACCCAGTACTTC. Protein sequence: CASSQIAGVGETQYF.

The chain is built from TRBV10-3 and TRBJ1-1; the D gene is possibly TRBD1 (5 bases). The V gene's germline CDR1 is ENHRY and CDR2 SYGVKD. V shed 4 bases and J shed 1 base, with 13 bases lying between them. The CDR3 has 15 residues. CDR3 sequence: CAISGAQGGNTEAFF. DNA of the CDR3: TGTGCCATCAGTGGGGCGCAGGGTGGGAACACTGAAGCTTTCTTT.

This clone has only a few counts. The gene calls are TRBV29-1 and TRBJ1-4; possible D gene TRBD1, 5 bases. This CDR3 region has 11 residues. The germline V gene has CDR1 SQVTM and CDR2 ANQGSEA. V was trimmed by 7 bases and J by 5 bases, leaving 8 bases between them. The CDR3 coding sequence is TGCAGCGACAAGGGGAATGAAAAACTGTTTTTT. Protein: CSDKGNEKLFF.

This chain uses TRBV7-2 with TRBJ1-5; maybe TRBD1 (6 bases). The ends were cut back, 1 base at V and 2 bases at J, with 12 bases in the middle. This CDR3 contains 16 residues. Germline V gene lookup returns CDR1 SGHTA and CDR2 FQGNSA. For the CDR3, the DNA is TGTGCCAGCAGCTTAGTAGTACAGGGTGGCAATCAGCCCCAGCATTTT. Its translation: CASSLVVQGGNQPQHF.

V gene TRBV19 combines with J gene TRBJ1-5; D ambiguous. The CDR3 consists of 15 residues. CDR1 and CDR2 from the germline V gene are LNHDA and SQIVND (reference sequence). Trimming removed 3 bases at V and 2 bases at J, with 11 bases between. The DNA of the CDR3 is TGTGCCAGTAGTATCTCGGACGGGGGCAATCAGCCCCAGCATTTT. Translation: CASSISDGGNQPQHF.

The gene calls are TRBV7-8 and TRBJ2-1, with 7 bases that match TRBD2. V lost 0 bases, J lost 0 bases, and 5 bases stayed unmatched. The CDR3 length is 17 residues. Germline V gene sequence: CDR1 SGHVS, CDR2 FQNEAQ. The CDR3 region is CASSLAAGGSSYNEQFF. The DNA for the CDR3 is TGTGCCAGCAGCTTAGCGGCCGGGGGGAGCTCCTACAATGAGCAGTTCTTC.

This clone has a single count. The genes are TRBV18 and TRBJ2-5, with 7 bases matching TRBD1. V shed 2 bases and J 13 bases; nucleotides not matched to a gene: 7. The CDR3 has 12 residues. The germline CDR1 and CDR2 sequences are KGHSH and LQKENI. Here the CDR3 reads CASSPTGVWWYF. In DNA form, the CDR3 reads TGTGCCAGCTCACCAACAGGGGTTTGGTGGTACTTC. Full variable domain (rest looked up from reference TRBV18 and TRBJ2-5): NAGVMQNPRHLVRRRGQEARLRCSPMKGHSHVYWYRQLPEEGLKFMVYLQKENIIDESGMPKERFSAEFPKEGPSILRIQQVVRGDSAAYFCASSPTGVWWYFGPGTRLLVL.

This clone was counted a few times. V and J are TRBV6-4 and TRBJ1-1; D ambiguous. This CDR3 has 12 amino acids. Germline-derived CDR1 and CDR2 are MRHNA and SNTAGT. V gave up 10 bases and J gave up 5 bases, with 14 bases separating them. The CDR3 loop is CANTGLVTEAFF. The CDR3, as DNA: TGTGCCAATACGGGTCTGGTGACTGAAGCTTTCTTT.

The chain recombines TRBV30 with TRBJ2-3, with a possible D match to TRBD2 (5 bases). In germline, CDR1 is GTSNPN, CDR2 SVGIG (reference sequence). The CDR3 is made up of 18 amino acids. V was pared by 1 base and J by 3 bases, with 23 bases between. CDR3 residues: CAWSAPVYPGSRTDTQYF. The DNA of the CDR3 is TGTGCCTGGAGTGCCCCTGTGTATCCGGGGAGTAGGACAGATACGCAGTATTTT.

V is TRBV5-1 and J is TRBJ2-2; D gene ambiguous. V dropped 0 bases and J dropped 4 bases, with 10 bases sitting between them. The germline gives CDR1 SGHRS, CDR2 YFSETQ. This CDR3 contains 15 residues. The CDR3 region has the DNA TGCGCCAGCAGCTTGGCCGGCAAGACCACCGGGGAGCTGTTTTTT. Protein: CASSLAGKTTGELFF.

This clone was counted a single time. The J gene is TRBJ2-3, the V gene TRBV11-1; TRBD2 aligns across 8 bases. CDR1 is SGHAT and CDR2 is FQDESV in the germline V gene (reference sequence). CDR3 length: 17 residues. The junction had 9 bases not matched to a gene; V was cut back by 4 bases and J by 0 bases. In nucleotides, the CDR3 is TGTGCCAGCAGCTCGACGACCCTAGCGGGTAGCACAGATACGCAGTATTTT. This gives the protein CASSSTTLAGSTDTQYF.

The chain uses TRBV6-1 and TRBJ2-3; TRBD2 might be the D (6 bases). Germline CDR1 is MNHNS and CDR2 is SASEGT. Deletions cut 4 bases from V and 3 bases from J, with 17 bases between. This CDR3 comprises 16 residues. The CDR3 DNA reads as TGTGCCAGCAGTGTGGGGCGTGGGGGGAGGACAGATACGCAGTATTTT. This encodes CASSVGRGGRTDTQYF.

The CDR3: CASRERAYQNEQFF. The CDR3 bases are TGTGCCAGCAGGGAGCGGGCGTACCAAAATGAGCAGTTCTTC. This sequence joins TRBV7-2 and TRBJ2-1, with D perhaps matching TRBD2 (6 bases). Germline CDR1 SGHTA, CDR2 FQGNSA. V was clipped by 6 bases and J by 7 bases, with 16 bases between them. CDR3 length: 14 amino acids.

The chain has TRBV4-1 and TRBJ2-1; D possibly corresponds to TRBD2 (6 bases). Trimming stripped 1 base from V and 8 bases from J, with 15 bases between. Germline CDR1 reads MGHRA; CDR2 reads YSYEKL. This CDR3 is 15 amino acids long. This chain's CDR3 is CASSQAGSGLYEQFF. The CDR3 DNA sequence: TGCGCCAGCAGCCAAGCCGGTAGCGGCCTTTATGAGCAGTTCTTC.

The chain uses TRBV4-3 and TRBJ2-2, with a possible D match to TRBD2 (6 bases). The V and J ends lost 1 base and 3 bases respectively, with 12 bases between them. From germline, CDR1 is LGHNA and CDR2 YSLEER. The CDR3 is 16 amino acids. The CDR3 loop reads CASSQGSGGDTGELFF. The CDR3 bases are TGCGCCAGCAGCCAAGGATCGGGCGGGGACACCGGGGAGCTGTTTTTT.

The V call is TRBV30, the J call TRBJ1-4; 10 bases fit TRBD1. The CDR3 runs 14 residues. Germline CDR1 and CDR2: GTSNPN and SVGIG (reference sequence). J gave up 7 bases and V 3 bases, and 5 bases lay outside the gene matches. CDR3 coding DNA: TGTGCCTGGAGGGACAGGGGGATCGGTGAAAAACTGTTTTTT. Its translation is CAWRDRGIGEKLFF.

This chain joins TRBV6-5 and TRBJ1-5, with 7 bases that match TRBD1. CDR3 length: 15 residues. Losses at the gene ends were 2 bases for V and 5 bases for J; bases not matched to a gene: 6. Germline assignment: CDR1 MNHEY and CDR2 SVGAGI. The DNA for the CDR3 is TGTGCCAGCAGTTACCGTCAACAGGGGTATCAGCCCCAGCATTTT. This sequence encodes CASSYRQQGYQPQHF.

The V and J genes are TRBV6-1 and TRBJ2-7; 7 nucleotides line up with TRBD1. The CDR3 contains 12 residues. V trimming: 8 bases; J trimming: 3 bases; junction bases outside the gene matches: 4. In germline, CDR1 is MNHNS, CDR2 SASEGT. The DNA of the CDR3 is TGTGCCAGCTGGGACAGTATCTACGAGCAGTACTTC. Translation: CASWDSIYEQYF.